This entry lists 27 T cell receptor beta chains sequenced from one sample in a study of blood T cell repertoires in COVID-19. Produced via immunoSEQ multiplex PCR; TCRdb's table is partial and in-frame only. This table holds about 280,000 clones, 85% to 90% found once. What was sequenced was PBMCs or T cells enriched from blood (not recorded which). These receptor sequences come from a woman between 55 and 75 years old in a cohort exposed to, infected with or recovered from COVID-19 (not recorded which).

Written as DNA, the CDR3 is TGTGCCAGCTCCCAGACTAGCGGGAAATGGTACGAGCAGTACTTC. This encodes CASSQTSGKWYEQYF. The J gene is TRBJ2-7, the V gene TRBV18; 11 nucleotides line up with TRBD2. CDR3 length equals 15 residues. Unmatched junction bases numbered 8, after V lost 6 bases and J lost 4 bases. Germline CDR1 and CDR2: KGHSH and LQKENI.

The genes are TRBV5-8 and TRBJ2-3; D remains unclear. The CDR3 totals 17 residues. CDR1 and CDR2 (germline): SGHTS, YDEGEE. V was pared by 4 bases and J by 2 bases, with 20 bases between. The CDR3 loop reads CASSPRTAGLLTDTQYF. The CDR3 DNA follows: TGTGCCAGCAGCCCTAGAACGGCCGGTCTCCTCACAGATACGCAGTATTTT.

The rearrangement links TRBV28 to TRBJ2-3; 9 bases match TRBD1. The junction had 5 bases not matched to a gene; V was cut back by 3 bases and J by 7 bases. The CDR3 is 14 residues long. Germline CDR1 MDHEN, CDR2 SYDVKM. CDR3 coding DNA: TGTGCCAGCAGTTTCGGGGACAGGGAGAATACGCAGTATTTT. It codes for CASSFGDRENTQYF. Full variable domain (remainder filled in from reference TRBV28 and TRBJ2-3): DVKVTQSSRYLVKRTGEKVFLECVQDMDHENMFWYRQDPGLGLRLIYFSYDVKMKEKGDIPEGYSVSREKKERFSLILESASTNQTSMYLCASSFGDRENTQYFGPGTRLTVL.

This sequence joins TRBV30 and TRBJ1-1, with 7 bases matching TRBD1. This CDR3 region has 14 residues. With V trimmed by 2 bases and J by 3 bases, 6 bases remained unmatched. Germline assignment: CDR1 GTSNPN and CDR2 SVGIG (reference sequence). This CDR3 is CAWSQTGRYTEAFF. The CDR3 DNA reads TGTGCCTGGAGTCAGACAGGGCGGTACACTGAAGCTTTCTTT.

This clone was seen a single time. CDR3 amino acids: CASSQEVGTSGGAKNIQYF. The CDR3 nucleotides read TGCGCCAGCAGCCAAGAAGTTGGGACTAGCGGGGGGGCCAAAAACATTCAGTACTTC. The V call is TRBV4-1, the J call TRBJ2-4; 15 bases are shared with TRBD2. In germline, CDR1 is MGHRA, CDR2 YSYEKL. This CDR3 is 19 amino acids long. The V and J ends lost 0 bases and 1 base, in that order; junction bases with no gene match: 4.

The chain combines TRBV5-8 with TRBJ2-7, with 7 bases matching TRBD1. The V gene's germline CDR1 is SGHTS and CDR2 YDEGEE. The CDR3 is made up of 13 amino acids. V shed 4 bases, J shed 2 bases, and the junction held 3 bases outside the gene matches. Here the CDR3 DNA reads TGTGCCAGCAGCCCGGACAGGCCCTACGAGCAGTACTTC. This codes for CASSPDRPYEQYF.

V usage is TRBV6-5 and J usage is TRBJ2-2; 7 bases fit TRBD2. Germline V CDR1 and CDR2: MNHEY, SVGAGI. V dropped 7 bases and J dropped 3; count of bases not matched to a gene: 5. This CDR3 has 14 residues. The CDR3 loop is CASKRGGDTGELFF. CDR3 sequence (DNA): TGTGCCAGCAAACGGGGAGGGGACACCGGGGAGCTGTTTTTT.

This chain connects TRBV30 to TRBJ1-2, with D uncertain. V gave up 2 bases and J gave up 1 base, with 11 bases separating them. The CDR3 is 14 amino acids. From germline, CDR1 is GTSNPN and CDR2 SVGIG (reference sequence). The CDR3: CAWSPPRYNYGYTF. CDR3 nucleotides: TGTGCCTGGAGTCCACCGCGGTATAACTATGGCTACACCTTC.

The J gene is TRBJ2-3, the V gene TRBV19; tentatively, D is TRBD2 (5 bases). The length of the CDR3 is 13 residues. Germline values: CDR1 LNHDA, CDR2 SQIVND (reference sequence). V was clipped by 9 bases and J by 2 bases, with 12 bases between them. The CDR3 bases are TGTGCCAGCACTAGAACCCACACAGATACGCAGTATTTT. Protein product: CASTRTHTDTQYF.

The CDR3 nucleotides read TGCGCCAGCAGCAAGAAAGCACAGGGGGCAGACACCGGGGAGCTGTTTTTT. Translating gives CASSKKAQGADTGELFF. The chain couples TRBV4-1 to TRBJ2-2; 9 bases line up with TRBD1. V shed 5 bases and J 3 bases; nucleotides not matched to a gene: 10. Germline CDR1 reads MGHRA; CDR2 reads YSYEKL. The CDR3 contains 17 residues.

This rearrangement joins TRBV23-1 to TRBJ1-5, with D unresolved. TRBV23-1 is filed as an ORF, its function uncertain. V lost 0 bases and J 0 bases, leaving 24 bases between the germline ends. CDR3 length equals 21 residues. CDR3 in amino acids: CASSQSGMRTSRLDSNQPQHF. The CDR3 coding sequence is TGCGCCAGCAGTCAATCCGGGATGCGTACTTCGAGACTGGATAGCAATCAGCCCCAGCATTTT.

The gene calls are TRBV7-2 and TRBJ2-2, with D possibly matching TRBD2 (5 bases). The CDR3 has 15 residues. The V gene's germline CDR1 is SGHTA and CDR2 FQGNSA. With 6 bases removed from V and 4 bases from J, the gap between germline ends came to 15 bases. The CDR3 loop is CASSKGSGSTGELFF. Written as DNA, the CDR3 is TGTGCCAGCAGTAAGGGTTCGGGGAGCACCGGGGAGCTGTTTTTT.

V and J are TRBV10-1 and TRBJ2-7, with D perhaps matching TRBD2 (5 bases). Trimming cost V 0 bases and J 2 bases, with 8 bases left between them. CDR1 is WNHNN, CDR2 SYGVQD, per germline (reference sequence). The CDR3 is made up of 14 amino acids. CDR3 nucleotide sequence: TGCGCCAGCAGTGAGTCGACGGGAACCTACGAGCAGTACTTC. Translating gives CASSESTGTYEQYF.

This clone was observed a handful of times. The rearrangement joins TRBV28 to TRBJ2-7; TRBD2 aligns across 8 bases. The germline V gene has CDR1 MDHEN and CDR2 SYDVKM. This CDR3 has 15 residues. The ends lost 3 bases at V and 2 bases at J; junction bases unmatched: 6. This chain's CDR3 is CASSLSAGAPYEQYF. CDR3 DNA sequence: TGTGCCAGCAGTTTGTCAGCGGGAGCTCCCTACGAGCAGTACTTC.

The CDR3 reads CASSQERYSGNTIYF. The CDR3 DNA reads as TGTGCCAGCAGCCAAGAACGGTACTCTGGAAACACCATATATTTT. The rearrangement joins TRBV3-1 (or the pseudogene TRBV3-2) to TRBJ1-3; D is uncertain. The ends were cut back, 0 bases at V and 0 bases at J, with 6 bases in the middle. The CDR3 loop spans 15 amino acids. Germline assignment: CDR1 LGHDT and CDR2 YNNKEL (reference sequence).

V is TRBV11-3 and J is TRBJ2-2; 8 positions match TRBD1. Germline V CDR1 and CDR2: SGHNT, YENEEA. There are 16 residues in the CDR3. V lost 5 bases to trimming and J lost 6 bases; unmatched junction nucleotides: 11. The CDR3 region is CASSARTGNRAGELFF. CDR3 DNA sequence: TGTGCCAGCAGCGCCCGGACAGGGAACAGGGCCGGGGAGCTGTTTTTT.

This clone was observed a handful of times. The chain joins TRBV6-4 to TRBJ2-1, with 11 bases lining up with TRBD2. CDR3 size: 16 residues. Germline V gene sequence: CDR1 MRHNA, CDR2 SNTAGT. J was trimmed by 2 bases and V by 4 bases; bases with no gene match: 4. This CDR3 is CASSATGLAAYNEQFF. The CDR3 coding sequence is TGTGCCAGCAGTGCCACGGGACTAGCGGCCTACAATGAGCAGTTCTTC.

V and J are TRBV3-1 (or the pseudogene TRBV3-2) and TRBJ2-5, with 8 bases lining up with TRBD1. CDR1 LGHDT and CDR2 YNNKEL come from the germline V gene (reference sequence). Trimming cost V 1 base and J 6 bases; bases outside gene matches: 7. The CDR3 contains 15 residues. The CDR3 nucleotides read TGTGCCAGCAGCCAAGGGACAGGGACTCGGAAGACCCAGTACTTC. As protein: CASSQGTGTRKTQYF.

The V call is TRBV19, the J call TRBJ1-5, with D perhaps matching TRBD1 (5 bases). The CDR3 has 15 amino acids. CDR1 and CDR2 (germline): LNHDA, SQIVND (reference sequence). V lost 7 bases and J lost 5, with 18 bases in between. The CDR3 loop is CASTTLGVGDQPQHF. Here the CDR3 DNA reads TGTGCCAGTACTACCTTAGGGGTAGGCGATCAGCCCCAGCATTTT.

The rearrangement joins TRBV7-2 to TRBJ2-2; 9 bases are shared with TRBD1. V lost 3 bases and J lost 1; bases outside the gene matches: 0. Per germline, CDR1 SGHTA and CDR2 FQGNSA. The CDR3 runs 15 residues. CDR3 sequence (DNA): TGTGCCAGCAGCTTGGACAGGGGGAACACCGGGGAGCTGTTTTTT. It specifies CASSLDRGNTGELFF.

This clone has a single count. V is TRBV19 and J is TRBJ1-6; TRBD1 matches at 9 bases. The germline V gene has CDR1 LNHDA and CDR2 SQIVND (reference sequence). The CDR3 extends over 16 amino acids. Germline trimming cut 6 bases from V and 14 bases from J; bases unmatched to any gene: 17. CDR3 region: CASSFIQKGTGRSLHF. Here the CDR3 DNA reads TGTGCCAGTAGCTTCATACAAAAAGGGACAGGGAGATCCCTCCACTTT.

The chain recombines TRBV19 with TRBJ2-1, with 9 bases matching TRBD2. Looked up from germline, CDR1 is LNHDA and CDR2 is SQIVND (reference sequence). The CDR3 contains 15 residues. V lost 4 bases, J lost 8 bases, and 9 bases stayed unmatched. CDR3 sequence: CASSKGLAGRDEQFF. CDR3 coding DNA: TGTGCCAGTAGTAAAGGGCTAGCGGGACGCGATGAGCAGTTCTTC.

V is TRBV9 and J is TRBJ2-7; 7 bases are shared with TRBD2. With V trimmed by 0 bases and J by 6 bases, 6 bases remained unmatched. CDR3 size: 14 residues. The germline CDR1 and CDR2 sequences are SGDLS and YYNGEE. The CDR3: CASSVEGLAVEQYF. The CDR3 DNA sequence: TGTGCCAGCAGCGTAGAGGGTCTAGCGGTCGAGCAGTACTTC.

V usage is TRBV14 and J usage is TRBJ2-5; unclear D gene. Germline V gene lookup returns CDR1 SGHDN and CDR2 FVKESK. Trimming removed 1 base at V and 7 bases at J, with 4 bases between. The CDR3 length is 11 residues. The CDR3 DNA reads TGTGCCAGCAGCCAAGCAGGGACCCAGTACTTC. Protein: CASSQAGTQYF.

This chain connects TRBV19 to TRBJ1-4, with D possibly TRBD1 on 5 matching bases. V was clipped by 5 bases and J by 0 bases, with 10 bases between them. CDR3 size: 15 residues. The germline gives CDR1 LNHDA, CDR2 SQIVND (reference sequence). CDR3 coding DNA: TGTGCCAGTAGTCCGCGACAGTCAACTAATGAAAAACTGTTTTTT. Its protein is CASSPRQSTNEKLFF.

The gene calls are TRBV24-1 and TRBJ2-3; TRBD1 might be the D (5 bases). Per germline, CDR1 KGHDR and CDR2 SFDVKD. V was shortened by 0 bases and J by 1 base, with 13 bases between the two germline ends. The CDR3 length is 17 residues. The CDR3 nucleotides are TGTGCCACCAGTGATTTGGGCACAGGTTTGGGCACAGATACGCAGTATTTT. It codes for CATSDLGTGLGTDTQYF.

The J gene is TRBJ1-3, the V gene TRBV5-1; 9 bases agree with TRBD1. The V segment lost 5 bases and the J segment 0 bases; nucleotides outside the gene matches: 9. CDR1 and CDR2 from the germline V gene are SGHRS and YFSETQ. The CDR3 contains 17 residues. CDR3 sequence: CASRATGGRPSGNTIYF. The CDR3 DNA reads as TGCGCCAGCAGGGCAACAGGGGGCCGGCCCTCTGGAAACACCATATATTTT. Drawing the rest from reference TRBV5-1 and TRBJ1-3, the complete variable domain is KAGVTQTPRYLIKTRGQQVTLSCSPISGHRSVSWYQQTPGQGLQFLFEYFSETQRNKGNFPGRFSGRQFSNSRSEMNVSTLELGDSALYLCASRATGGRPSGNTIYFGEGSWLTVV.